The entry that follows covers one TCR beta chain sequence. Profiled with immunoSEQ multiplex PCR; TCRdb holds only in-frame clones, not every one. Of tens of thousands of clones detected, around 87% appear once; the ten largest clones hold about a tenth. The CDR3 is 12 amino acids. V lost 4 bases to trimming and J lost 5 bases, with 10 bases between them. Germline V gene lookup returns CDR1 SGHRS and CDR2 YFSETQ. The data were obtained in a study of OX40 agonist ivuxolimab in advanced cancers. The source was CD4+ or CD8+ T cells sorted from blood, collected in a trial of the OX40 agonist ivuxolimab. The chain joins TRBV5-1 to TRBJ2-7; D perhaps matches TRBD2 (6 bases). This receptor was identified in an adult with an advanced solid tumor such as melanoma, head and neck, liver or kidney cancer. The DNA of the CDR3 is TGCGCCAGCAGCCTCTCGGGGGACGAGCAGTACTTC. Translated: CASSLSGDEQYF.